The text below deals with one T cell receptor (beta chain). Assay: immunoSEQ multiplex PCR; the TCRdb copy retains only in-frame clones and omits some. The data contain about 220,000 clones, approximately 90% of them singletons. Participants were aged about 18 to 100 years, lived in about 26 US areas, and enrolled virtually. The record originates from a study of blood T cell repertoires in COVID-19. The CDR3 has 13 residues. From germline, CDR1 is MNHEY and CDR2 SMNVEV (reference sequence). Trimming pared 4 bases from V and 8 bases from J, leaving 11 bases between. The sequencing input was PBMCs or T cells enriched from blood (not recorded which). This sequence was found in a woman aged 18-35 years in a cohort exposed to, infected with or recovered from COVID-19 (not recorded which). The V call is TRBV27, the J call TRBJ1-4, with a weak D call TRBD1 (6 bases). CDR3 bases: TGTGCCAGCAGTTCTTGGACAGACGAAAAACTGTTTTTT. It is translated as CASSSWTDEKLFF.